This T cell receptor (beta chain) was sequenced for a study of blood T cell repertoires in COVID-19 (dated by TCRdb to about 2020). For context, the study as a whole: The collaborator samples originated in the United States, Italy and Spain and spanned the acute and convalescent phases of COVID-19. The prospective study material was composed of cDNA or gDNA derived from T cells, B-cell-depleted T cells, or PBMCs. Deeply sampled blood TCRbeta repertoires from subjects exposed to, actively infected with, or recovered from COVID-19 were included in the dataset. The repertoires were released in a freely available public database meant as a resource for research on the immune response to SARS-CoV-2. Samples were obtained from the ongoing ImmuneRACE study (first 160 participants) and from 1,254 subjects provided by 6 global collaborators. Nearly every sample came with metadata listing a de-identified subject ID, COVID-19 status, age in years and sex. Where HLA class I and class II types were available, the types were taken from metadata supplied by the sample provider, not from assay-based typing.

Worth noting for this clone: This clone's antigen is unknown. Base-call qualities are not available, and no considerably larger clone is one nucleotide away.

The CDR3 starts with the cysteine, ends with the phenylalanine, and has 14 residues. Solely the CDR3 DNA is kept, with 42 bases framed from the first base. V trim: 1 base; J trim: 5 bases; unmatched bases: 4. The CDR1 and CDR2 encoded by the germline V gene are SGDLS and YYNGEE. Points the paper makes about the study in general: The amount of clinical and demographic metadata varied by source and participant and was provided uncurated.

Another Seattle source contributed samples from volunteer blood donors who had recovered from COVID-19. Collaborating institutions collected whole blood in K2EDTA tubes following their own protocols. For TCRbeta analysis, collaborators shipped samples in one of three forms: frozen whole blood, isolated PBMCs, or DNA extracted from either of those sample types. TCRbeta CDR3 regions were amplified from genomic DNA using the immunoSEQ Assay, a bias-controlled multiplex PCR. On the authors' methods: The number of nucleated cells in each sample was estimated from the amplification of reference gene primers within the assay. To quantify the absolute abundance of each unique TCRbeta CDR3 rearrangement, sequence reads were collapsed and filtered. Productive Simpson clonality was computed per sample as the square root of Simpson's diversity index over productive rearrangements. TCRdb stores this immuneACCESS table with in-frame sequences only. Part of the clones is absent; in the studies checked, under half of the shortfall reflects unresolved V genes, and no reason is known for the rest. The V and J calls and clone size were taken over from that table, and D and trimming were inferred from the DNA. Here the sample has about 140,000 clones; around 80% occur a single time. 10% to 11% of the sample belongs to the ten largest clones.

In this chain, TRBV9 is recombined with TRBJ2-3, with 7 bases aligning to TRBD2. The source of this sequence is a man in his sixties who had recovered from COVID-19. The sample comprised peripheral blood. The CDR3 reads CASSVSGEGDTQYF. The sequence in DNA is TGTGCCAGCAGCGTAAGCGGGGAGGGAGATACGCAGTATTTT.